What follows describes a single TCR beta chain. Its matching antigen is unknown. This record comes from a study of T cell repertoires in cytomegalovirus infection. General observations from the study: There were carriers of CMV plus the relevant HLA, and cumulative public TCR beta family frequency identified them.

In TCRdb, the reads were re-called with MiXCR into one record per CDR3 protein. This table has 650,000 to 900,000 distinct CDR3 sequences, about 33% appearing once. Per the germline V gene, CDR1 is LGHDT and CDR2 is YNNKEL (reference sequence). This CDR3 spans 12 amino acids. Trimming removed 2 bases at V and 8 bases at J, with 7 bases between. This chain uses TRBV3-1 with TRBJ2-1; D gene ambiguous. The source material was cultured CD8+ T cells from PBMCs, sampled from culture after CMV antigen stimulation. This TCR was recovered from a human donor in good health (CMV status not recorded). Some clones in this sample may be carry-over from other donors' samples. The CDR3 protein is CASSQNSYEQFF. In nucleotides, the CDR3 is TGTGCCAGCAGCCAAAACAGCTATGAGCAGTTCTTC.